This record covers a single T cell receptor beta chain. Its antigen is as yet unknown. This specimen belongs to a study of cytomegalovirus exposure and HLA in healthy donors. Notes on the study in general: Most of the TCR beta V segments (in an earlier analysis) were productive either about 87% or about 30% of the time. Later analysis demonstrated an association between a missense DCLRE1C variant and TCR beta V- and J-gene trimming.

The length of the CDR3 is 15 residues. The germline gives CDR1 SGHTA, CDR2 FQGTGA. V was shortened by 1 base and J by 5 bases, with 12 bases between the two germline ends. The PCR made use of 60 Vbeta and 13 Jbeta primers. Generated by immunoSEQ multiplex PCR, the TCRdb table keeps only in-frame clones and is missing some. The sample comprises some 110,000 clones, approximately 80% of which are singletons, and around 3.6% rests with the top ten. This TCR came from a man between 40 and 49 years old in good health and CMV-seronegative. The sequenced material came from PBMCs. The V gene is TRBV7-3, the J gene TRBJ2-1; the D gene is possibly TRBD1 (6 bases). CDR3 region: CASSLMTGFNNEQFF. In DNA, the CDR3 is TGTGCCAGCAGCTTAATGACAGGCTTTAACAATGAGCAGTTCTTC.